This TCR beta chain appears in the sequencing data of a study of cytomegalovirus exposure and HLA in healthy donors. A multiplex PCR was run with 60 Vbeta primers and 13 Jbeta primers. Sequencing used immunoSEQ multiplex PCR; TCRdb keeps in-frame clones, though not all of them. In all, the sample yields tens of thousands of clones. Unmatched junction bases numbered 11, after V lost 4 bases and J lost 9 bases. Germline CDR1 is SGDLS and CDR2 is YYNGEE. The CDR3 spans 15 residues. Overall study results and limits: Trimming of TCR beta V- and J-genes showed a link, identified in a later analysis, to a missense DCLRE1C variant.

Concerning this clone itself: Its cognate antigen is unknown.

Sequenced: PBMCs. The gene calls are TRBV9 and TRBJ2-1; TRBD1 agrees at 9 bases. The clonotype originates from a woman between 25 and 40 years old in good health and CMV-seronegative. The CDR3 reads CASSRTTQGAVEQFF. The CDR3, as DNA: TGTGCCAGCAGCCGCACCACACAGGGGGCCGTTGAGCAGTTCTTC.